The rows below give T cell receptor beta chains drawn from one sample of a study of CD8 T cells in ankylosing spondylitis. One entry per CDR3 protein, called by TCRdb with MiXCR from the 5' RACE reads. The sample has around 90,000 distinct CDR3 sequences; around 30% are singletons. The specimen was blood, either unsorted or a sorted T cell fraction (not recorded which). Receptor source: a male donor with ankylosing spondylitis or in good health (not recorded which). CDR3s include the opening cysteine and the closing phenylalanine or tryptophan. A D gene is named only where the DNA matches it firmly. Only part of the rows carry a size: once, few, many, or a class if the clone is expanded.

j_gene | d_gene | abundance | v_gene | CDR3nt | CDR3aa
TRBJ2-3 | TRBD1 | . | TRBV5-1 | TGCGCCAGCAGCTTAACAACCGGGACTCCGGGACAGGGATTCACAGATACGCAGTATTTT | CASSLTTGTPGQGFTDTQYF
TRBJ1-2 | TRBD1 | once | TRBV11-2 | TGTGCCAGCAGCTCGACAGGGGGCTGGGGCTACACCTTC | CASSSTGGWGYTF
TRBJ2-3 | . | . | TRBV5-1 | TGCGCCAGCAGCTCCCAGGGTAACACAGATACGCAGTATTTT | CASSSQGNTDTQYF
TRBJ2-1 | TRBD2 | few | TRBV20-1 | TGCAGTGCTACTTGGACTAGCGGGACCAATGAGCAGTTCTTC | CSATWTSGTNEQFF
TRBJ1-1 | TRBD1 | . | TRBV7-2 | TGTGCCAGCAGCTTTGACAGGGGAGAAGCTTTCTTT | CASSFDRGEAFF
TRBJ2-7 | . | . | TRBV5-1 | TGCGCCAGCAGCTTGGAGACAGATTCCTACGAGCAGTACTTC | CASSLETDSYEQYF
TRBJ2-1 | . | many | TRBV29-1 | TGCAGCGTGTCAAGTGAGACTGAGCAGTTCTTC | CSVSSETEQFF
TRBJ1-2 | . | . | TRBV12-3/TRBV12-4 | TGTGCCAGCAGTTCTAGTGACTATGGCTACACCTTC | CASSSSDYGYTF
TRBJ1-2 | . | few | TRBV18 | TGTGCCAGCTCACCGCGGACGCTCCCGCAGGGCTACACCTTC | CASSPRTLPQGYTF
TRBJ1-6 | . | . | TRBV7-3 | TGTGCCAGCAGCTTAAATGCTCTTGTGGTGGGAAATTCACCCCTCCACTTT | CASSLNALVVGNSPLHF
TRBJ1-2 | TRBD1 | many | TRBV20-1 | TGCAGTGCTAGAGAAGAGTTTGTGGGACAGAGCTATGGCTACACCTTC | CSAREEFVGQSYGYTF
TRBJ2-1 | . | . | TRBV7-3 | TGTGCCAGCAGCGCATCGGGACTTAACAATGAGCAGTTCTTC | CASSASGLNNEQFF
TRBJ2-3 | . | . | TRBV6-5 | TGTGCCAGCAGTTATGAGGGGAAGGGTGGCACAGATACGCAGTATTTT | CASSYEGKGGTDTQYF
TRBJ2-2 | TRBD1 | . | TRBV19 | TGTGCCACCTCTGGACAGGGGACCTACACCGGGGAGCTGTTTTTT | CATSGQGTYTGELFF
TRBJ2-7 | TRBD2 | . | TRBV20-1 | TGCAGTGCTGGTAGCGGGTCTAGCTCCTACGAGCAGTACTTC | CSAGSGSSSYEQYF
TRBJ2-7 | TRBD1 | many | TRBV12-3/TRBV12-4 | TGTGCCAGCAATTTGGGACAGGGCTACGAGCAGTACTTC | CASNLGQGYEQYF
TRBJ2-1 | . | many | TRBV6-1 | TGTGCCAGCACCGCACCAGAACTTAATGAGCAGTTCTTC | CASTAPELNEQFF
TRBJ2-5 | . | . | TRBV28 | TGTGCCAGCGGGGATCTGACAGACCAAGAGACCCAGTACTTC | CASGDLTDQETQYF
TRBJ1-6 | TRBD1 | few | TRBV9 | TGTGCCAGCAGCACGGGGACAGGAGATTCACCCCTCCACTTT | CASSTGTGDSPLHF
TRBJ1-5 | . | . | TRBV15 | TGTGCCACCAGCAGCCAGGGGTATAGCAATCAGCCCCAGCATTTT | CATSSQGYSNQPQHF
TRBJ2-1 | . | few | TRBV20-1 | TGCAGTGCTAGAGTATCGGGGTCCGGTTACAATGAGCAGTTCTTC | CSARVSGSGYNEQFF
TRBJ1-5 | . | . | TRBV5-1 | TGCGCCAGCAGCTGGGAGGGCAATCAGCCCCAGCATTTT | CASSWEGNQPQHF
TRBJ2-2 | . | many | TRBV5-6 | TGTGCCAGCAGCTTAATGTTTGAGGGCACCGGGGAGCTGTTTTTT | CASSLMFEGTGELFF
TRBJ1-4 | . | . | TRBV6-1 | TGTGCCAGCAGTGAGCGACGTCCCGCAACTAATGAAAAACTGTTTTTT | CASSERRPATNEKLFF
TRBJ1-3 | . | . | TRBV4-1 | TGCGCCAGCAGCCAACCCCGCGGGGGAAACACCATATATTTT | CASSQPRGGNTIYF
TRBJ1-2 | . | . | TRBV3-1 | TGTGCCAGCAGCCAAGATTTGAACGCGTATGGCTACACCTTC | CASSQDLNAYGYTF
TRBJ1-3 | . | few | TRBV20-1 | TGCAGTGCTCTTATGGGTGCAGGGGCACGAAACACCATATATTTT | CSALMGAGARNTIYF
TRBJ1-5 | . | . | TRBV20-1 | TGCAGTGCTAGAGGCCAGCTCAATCAGCCCCAGAATTTT | CSARGQLNQPQNF
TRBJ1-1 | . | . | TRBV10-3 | TGTGCCATCAAAGACGACAGAAGCCAAATGAACACTGAAGCTTTCTTT | CAIKDDRSQMNTEAFF
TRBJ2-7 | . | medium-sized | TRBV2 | TGTGCCAGCAGTGAAGCTCAAAACTCCTCGCCCCCCTTC | CASSEAQNSSPPF
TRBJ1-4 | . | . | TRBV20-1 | TGCAGTGCTATTCGGGACGGATATGAAAAACTGTTTTTT | CSAIRDGYEKLFF
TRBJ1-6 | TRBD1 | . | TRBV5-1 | TGCGCCAGCAGCCCAGACAGGGGCCGGGTTTCACCCCTCCACTTT | CASSPDRGRVSPLHF
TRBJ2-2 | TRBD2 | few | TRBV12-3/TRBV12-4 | TGTGCCAGCAGCCTCAAGCGGGGGTTATCCGGGGAGCTGTTTTTT | CASSLKRGLSGELFF
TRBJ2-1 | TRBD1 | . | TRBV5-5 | TGTGCCAGCAGCACTACACCGGGACAGGGAACCGAGCAGTTCTTC | CASSTTPGQGTEQFF
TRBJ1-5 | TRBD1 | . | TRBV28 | TGTGCCAGCAGTTCCCGAAGGGGGGGACAGGCGTACAATCAGCCCCAGCATTTT | CASSSRRGGQAYNQPQHF
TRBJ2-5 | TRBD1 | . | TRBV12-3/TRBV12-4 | TGTGCCAGCAGAAGGACAGGGCATGAGCGGGAGACCCAGTACTTC | CASRRTGHERETQYF
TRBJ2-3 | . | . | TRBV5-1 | TGCGCCAGCAGCTTGGTGTCAGGGCGGTCGACGCAGTATTTT | CASSLVSGRSTQYF
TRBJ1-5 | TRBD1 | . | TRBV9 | TGTGCCAGCGGGAGGGGACAGGGCAATCAGCCCCAGCATTTT | CASGRGQGNQPQHF
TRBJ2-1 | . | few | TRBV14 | TGTGCCAGCAGCTGGATCTACAATGAGCAGTTCTTC | CASSWIYNEQFF
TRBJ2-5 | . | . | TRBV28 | TGTGCCAGCAGTTTATCCCCTAGAGAAGAGACCCAGTACTTC | CASSLSPREETQYF
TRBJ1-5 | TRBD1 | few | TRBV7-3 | TGTGCCAGCAGCTTAACAGGGACAGGGCCCCAGCATTTT | CASSLTGTGPQHF